Given below is one T cell receptor beta chain in context. Its antigen remains unknown. Stated time point: week 35, safety follow-up. Each dose of the vaccine consisted of 300 ug of mutant IDH1 20-mer peptide, with topical imiquimod. The data stem from a study of a mutant IDH1 vaccine in newly diagnosed glioma. Study overall: Vaccination was launched 4-6 weeks after radiotherapy alone, or with temozolomide cycles.

The table came from immunoSEQ multiplex PCR; TCRdb's copy has only in-frame clones and leaves some out. Seen here are tens of thousands of clones, 84% observed once, and the top ten hold roughly 4%. Findings and caveats of the study: Apparently, pseudoprogression bore no relation to changes among the top peripheral T cell clonotypes.

The V end lost 3 bases, the J end lost 3 bases, and 18 bases lay between the germline ends. The CDR3 is made up of 17 amino acids. Germline V gene data show CDR1 as MDHEN and CDR2 as SYDVKM. Sequencing used PBMCs, obtained from a glioma patient whose treatment included an IDH1 peptide vaccine. The chain carries TRBV28 and TRBJ1-5; D might be TRBD1 (5 bases). This clonotype was sampled from a man between 25 and 39 years old with glioma. The CDR3 reads CASSFTRGKGYNQPQHF. In nucleotides, the CDR3 is TGTGCCAGCAGTTTCACCCGGGGCAAAGGGTACAATCAGCCCCAGCATTTT.